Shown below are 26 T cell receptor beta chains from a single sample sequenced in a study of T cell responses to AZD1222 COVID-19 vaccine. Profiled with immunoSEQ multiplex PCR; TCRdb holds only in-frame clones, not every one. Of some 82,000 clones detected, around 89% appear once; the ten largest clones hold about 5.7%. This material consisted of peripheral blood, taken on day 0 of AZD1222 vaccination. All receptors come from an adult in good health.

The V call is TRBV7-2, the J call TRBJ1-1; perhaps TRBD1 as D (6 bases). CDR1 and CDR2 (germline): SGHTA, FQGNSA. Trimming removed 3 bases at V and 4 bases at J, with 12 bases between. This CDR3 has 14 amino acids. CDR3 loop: CASSFHGGGTEAFF. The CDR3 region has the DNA TGTGCCAGCAGCTTCCACGGGGGCGGCACTGAAGCTTTCTTT.

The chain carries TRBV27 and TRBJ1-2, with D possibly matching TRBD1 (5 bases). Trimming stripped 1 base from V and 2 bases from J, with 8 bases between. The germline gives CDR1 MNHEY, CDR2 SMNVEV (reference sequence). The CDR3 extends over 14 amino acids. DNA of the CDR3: TGTGCCAGCAGTTTATTAGGGACCAACTATGGCTACACCTTC. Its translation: CASSLLGTNYGYTF.

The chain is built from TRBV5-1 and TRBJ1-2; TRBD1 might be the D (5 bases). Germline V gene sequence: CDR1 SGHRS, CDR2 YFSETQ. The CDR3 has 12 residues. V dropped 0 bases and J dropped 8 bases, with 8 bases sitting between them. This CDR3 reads CASSLEGAGYTF. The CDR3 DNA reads TGCGCCAGCAGCTTGGAAGGGGCGGGCTACACCTTC.

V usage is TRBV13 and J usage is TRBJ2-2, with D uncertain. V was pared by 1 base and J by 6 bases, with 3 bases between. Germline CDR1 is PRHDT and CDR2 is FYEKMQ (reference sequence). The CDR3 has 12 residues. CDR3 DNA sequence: TGTGCCAGCAGCTTAGCCCCCGGGGAGCTGTTTTTT. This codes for CASSLAPGELFF.

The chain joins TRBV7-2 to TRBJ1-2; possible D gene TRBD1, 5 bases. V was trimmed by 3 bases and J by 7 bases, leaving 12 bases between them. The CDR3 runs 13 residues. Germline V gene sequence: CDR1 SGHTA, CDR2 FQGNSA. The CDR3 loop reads CASSFPGRGGYTF. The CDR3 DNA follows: TGTGCCAGCAGCTTCCCAGGGAGAGGTGGCTACACCTTC. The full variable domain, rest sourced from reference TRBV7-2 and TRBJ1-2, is GAGVSQSPSNKVTEKGKDVELRCDPISGHTALYWYRQSLGQGLEFLIYFQGNSAPDKSGLPSDRFSAERTGGSVSTLTIQRTQQEDSAVYLCASSFPGRGGYTFGSGTRLTVV.

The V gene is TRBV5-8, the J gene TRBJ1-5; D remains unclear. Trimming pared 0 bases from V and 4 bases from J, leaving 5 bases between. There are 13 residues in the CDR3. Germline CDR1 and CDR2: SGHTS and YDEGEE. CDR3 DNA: TGTGCCAGCAGCTTGGATGGTAATCAGCCCCAGCATTTT. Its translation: CASSLDGNQPQHF.

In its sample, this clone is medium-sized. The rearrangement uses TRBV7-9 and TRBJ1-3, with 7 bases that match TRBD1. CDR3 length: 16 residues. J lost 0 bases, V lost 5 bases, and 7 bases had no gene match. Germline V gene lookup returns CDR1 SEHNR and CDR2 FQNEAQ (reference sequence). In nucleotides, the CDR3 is TGTGCCAGCAGCAGAACAGGACAGGTCTCTGGAAACACCATATATTTT. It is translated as CASSRTGQVSGNTIYF.

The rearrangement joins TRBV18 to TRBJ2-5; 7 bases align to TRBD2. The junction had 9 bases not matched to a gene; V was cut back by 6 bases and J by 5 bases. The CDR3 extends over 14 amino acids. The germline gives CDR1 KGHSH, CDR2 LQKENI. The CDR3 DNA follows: TGTGCCAGCTCCCGGACTAGAGAGGTCGAGACCCAGTACTTC. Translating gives CASSRTREVETQYF.

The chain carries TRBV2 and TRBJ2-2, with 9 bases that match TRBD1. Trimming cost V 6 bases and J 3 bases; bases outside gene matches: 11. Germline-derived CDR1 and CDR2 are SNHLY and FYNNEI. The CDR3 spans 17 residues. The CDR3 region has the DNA TGTGCCAGCAGGGGCGCCGGACAGGGGCTTTACACCGGGGAGCTGTTTTTT. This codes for CASRGAGQGLYTGELFF. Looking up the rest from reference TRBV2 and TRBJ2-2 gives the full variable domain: EPEVTQTPSHQVTQMGQEVILRCVPISNHLYFYWYRQILGQKVEFLVSFYNNEISEKSEIFDDQFSVERPDGSNFTLKIRSTKLEDSAMYFCASRGAGQGLYTGELFFGEGSRLTVL.

In nucleotides, the CDR3 is TGTGCCAGCAGTTACGGGAACGTGGGGACTGAAGCTTTCTTT. Translating it yields CASSYGNVGTEAFF. This chain connects TRBV6-2 or TRBV6-3 to TRBJ1-1; D is unclear. The germline V gene encodes CDR1 MNHEY and CDR2 SVGEGT. This CDR3 has 14 residues. Trimming stripped 2 bases from V and 5 bases from J, with 12 bases between.

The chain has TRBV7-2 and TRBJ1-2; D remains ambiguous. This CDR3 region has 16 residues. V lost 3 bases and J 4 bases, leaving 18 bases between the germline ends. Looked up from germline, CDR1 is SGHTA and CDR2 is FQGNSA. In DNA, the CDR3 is TGTGCCAGCAGCTTTCTCTCACCCCTTACTTCCTATGGCTACACCTTC. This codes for CASSFLSPLTSYGYTF.

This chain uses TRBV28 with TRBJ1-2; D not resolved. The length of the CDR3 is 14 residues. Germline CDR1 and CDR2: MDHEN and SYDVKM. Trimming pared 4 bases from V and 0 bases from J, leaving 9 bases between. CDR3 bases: TGTGCCAGCAGTTATGGAAGGGCTAACTATGGCTACACCTTC. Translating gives CASSYGRANYGYTF.

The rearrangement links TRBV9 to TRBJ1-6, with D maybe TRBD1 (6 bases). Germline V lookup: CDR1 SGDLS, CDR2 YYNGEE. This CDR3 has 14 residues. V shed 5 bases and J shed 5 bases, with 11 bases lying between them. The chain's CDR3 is CASSREGDNSPLHF. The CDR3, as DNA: TGTGCCAGCAGTAGGGAGGGGGATAATTCACCCCTCCACTTT. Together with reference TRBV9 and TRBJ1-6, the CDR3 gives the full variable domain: DSGVTQTPKHLITATGQRVTLRCSPRSGDLSVYWYQQSLDQGLQFLIQYYNGEERAKGNILERFSAQQFPDLHSELNLSSLELGDSALYFCASSREGDNSPLHFGNGTRLTVT.

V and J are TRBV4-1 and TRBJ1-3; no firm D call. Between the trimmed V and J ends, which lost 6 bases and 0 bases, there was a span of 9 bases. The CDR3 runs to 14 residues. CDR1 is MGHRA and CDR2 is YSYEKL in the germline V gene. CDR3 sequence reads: CASRGIISGNTIYF. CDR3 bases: TGCGCCAGCAGGGGGATCATCTCTGGAAACACCATATATTTT.

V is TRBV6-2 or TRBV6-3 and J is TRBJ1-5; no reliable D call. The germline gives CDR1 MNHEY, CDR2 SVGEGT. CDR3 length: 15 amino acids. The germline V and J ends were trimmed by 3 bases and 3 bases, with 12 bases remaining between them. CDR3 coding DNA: TGTGCCAGCAGTTATGGTTCCGCCGTCAATCAGCCCCAGCATTTT. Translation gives CASSYGSAVNQPQHF.

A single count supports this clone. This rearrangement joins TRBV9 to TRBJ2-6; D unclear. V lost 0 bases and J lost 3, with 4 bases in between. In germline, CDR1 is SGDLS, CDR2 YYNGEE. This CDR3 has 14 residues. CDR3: CASSVVDGANVLTF. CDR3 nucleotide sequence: TGTGCCAGCAGCGTAGTCGATGGGGCCAACGTCCTGACTTTC. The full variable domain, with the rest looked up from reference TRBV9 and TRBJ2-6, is DSGVTQTPKHLITATGQRVTLRCSPRSGDLSVYWYQQSLDQGLQFLIQYYNGEERAKGNILERFSAQQFPDLHSELNLSSLELGDSALYFCASSVVDGANVLTFGAGSRLTVL.

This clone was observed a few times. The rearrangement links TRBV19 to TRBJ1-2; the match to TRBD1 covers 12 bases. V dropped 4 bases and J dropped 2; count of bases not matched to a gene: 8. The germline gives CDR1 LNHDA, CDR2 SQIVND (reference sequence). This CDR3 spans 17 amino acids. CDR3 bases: TGTGCCAGTAGTACCCCTCCGGGGACAGGGGGCAACTATGGCTACACCTTC. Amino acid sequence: CASSTPPGTGGNYGYTF. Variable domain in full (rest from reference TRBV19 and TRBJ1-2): DGGITQSPKYLFRKEGQNVTLSCEQNLNHDAMYWYRQDPGQGLRLIYYSQIVNDFQKGDIAEGYSVSREKKESFPLTVTSAQKNPTAFYLCASSTPPGTGGNYGYTFGSGTRLTVV.

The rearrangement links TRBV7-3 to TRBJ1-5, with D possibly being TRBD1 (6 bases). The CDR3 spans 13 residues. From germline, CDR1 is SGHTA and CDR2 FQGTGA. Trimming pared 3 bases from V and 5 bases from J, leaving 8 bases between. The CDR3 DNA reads TGTGCCAGCAGCTTGGGGGCTGATCAGCCCCAGCATTTT. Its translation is CASSLGADQPQHF.

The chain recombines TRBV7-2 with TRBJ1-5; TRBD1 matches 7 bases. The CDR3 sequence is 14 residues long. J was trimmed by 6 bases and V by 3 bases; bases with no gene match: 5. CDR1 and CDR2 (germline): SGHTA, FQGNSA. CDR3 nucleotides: TGTGCCAGCAGCTTTGGCAGGGGGGTTCAGCCCCAGCATTTT. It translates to CASSFGRGVQPQHF.

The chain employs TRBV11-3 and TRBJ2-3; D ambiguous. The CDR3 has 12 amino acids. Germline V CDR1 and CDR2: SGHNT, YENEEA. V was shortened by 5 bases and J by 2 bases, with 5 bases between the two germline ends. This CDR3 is CASSGYTDTQYF. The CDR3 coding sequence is TGTGCCAGCAGCGGCTACACAGATACGCAGTATTTT.

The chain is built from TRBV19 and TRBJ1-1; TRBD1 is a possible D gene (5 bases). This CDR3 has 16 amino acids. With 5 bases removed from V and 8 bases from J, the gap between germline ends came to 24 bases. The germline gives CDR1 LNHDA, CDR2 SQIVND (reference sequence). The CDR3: CASSFNPGAPTGEAFF. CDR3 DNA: TGTGCCAGTAGTTTTAATCCCGGGGCCCCCACGGGCGAAGCTTTCTTT. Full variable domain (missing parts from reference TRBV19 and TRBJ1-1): DGGITQSPKYLFRKEGQNVTLSCEQNLNHDAMYWYRQDPGQGLRLIYYSQIVNDFQKGDIAEGYSVSREKKESFPLTVTSAQKNPTAFYLCASSFNPGAPTGEAFFGQGTRLTVV.

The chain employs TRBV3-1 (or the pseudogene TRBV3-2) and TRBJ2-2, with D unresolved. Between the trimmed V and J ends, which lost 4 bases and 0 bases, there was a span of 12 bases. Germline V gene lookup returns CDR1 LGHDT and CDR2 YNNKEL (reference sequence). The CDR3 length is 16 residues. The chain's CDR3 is CASSRRTAANTGELFF. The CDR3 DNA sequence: TGTGCCAGCAGCCGTCGTACAGCTGCGAACACCGGGGAGCTGTTTTTT.

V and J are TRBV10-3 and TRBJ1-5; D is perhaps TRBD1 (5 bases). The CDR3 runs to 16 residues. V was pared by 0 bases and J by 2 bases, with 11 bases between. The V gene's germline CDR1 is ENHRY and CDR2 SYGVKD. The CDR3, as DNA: TGTGCCATCAGTGAGTCTCTTATGGGGGGCAATCAGCCCCAGCATTTT. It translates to CAISESLMGGNQPQHF.

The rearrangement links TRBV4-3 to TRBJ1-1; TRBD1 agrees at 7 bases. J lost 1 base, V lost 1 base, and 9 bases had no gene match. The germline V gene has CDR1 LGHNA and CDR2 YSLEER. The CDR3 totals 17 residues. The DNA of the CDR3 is TGCGCCAGCAGCCAAGGCCTACAGGGGAGTAGGAACACTGAAGCTTTCTTT. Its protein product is CASSQGLQGSRNTEAFF.

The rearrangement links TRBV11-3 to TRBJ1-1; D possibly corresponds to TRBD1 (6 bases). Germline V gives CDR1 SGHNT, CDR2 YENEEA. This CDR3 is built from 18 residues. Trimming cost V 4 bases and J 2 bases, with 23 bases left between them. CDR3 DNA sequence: TGTGCCAGCAGCTCTAAGGGGGAGGGTGGAGGATTAAACACTGAAGCTTTCTTT. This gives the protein CASSSKGEGGGLNTEAFF.

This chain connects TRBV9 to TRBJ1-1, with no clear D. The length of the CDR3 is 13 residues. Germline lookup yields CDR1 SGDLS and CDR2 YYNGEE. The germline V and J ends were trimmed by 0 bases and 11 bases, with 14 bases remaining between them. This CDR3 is CASSVGVGMYAFF. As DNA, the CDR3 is TGTGCCAGCAGCGTAGGTGTAGGGATGTACGCTTTCTTT.